This TCR beta chain was profiled in a study of STAT5B mutations in CD4+ large granular lymphocyte leukemia. Points from the study as a whole: Patient CD4-sorted repertoires looked more clonal than healthy CD4+ repertoires, even without putative leukemic clones.

This CDR3 is 14 amino acids long. Germline values: CDR1 MDHEN, CDR2 SYDVKM. Here immunoSEQ multiplex PCR was the method, and the copy in TCRdb shows in-frame clones only, minus some. The data hold 30,000 or so clones, with roughly 80% observed a single time. Comments on this clone: Its target is not known. The germline gene is not matched at one end of the junction; a read error may be the cause.

Buffy coats from healthy blood donors served as controls. The source is a human donor in good health. The sequenced sample was CD4+ T cells from blood buffy coats. The chain carries TRBV28 and TRBJ2-7; a weak D match, TRBD2 (5 bases). Here the CDR3 reads CASRLRADPYEQYF. In DNA form, the CDR3 reads TGTGCCAGCCGTTTGAGGGCAGATCCCTACGAGCAGTACTTC.